One and the same sample provided the 17 T cell receptor beta chains below, sequenced in a study of pediatric ulcerative colitis. TCRdb's table, derived via immunoSEQ multiplex PCR, lists solely in-frame clones and lacks some. The table records about 16,000 clones, roughly 69% of them present only once. During colonoscopy, one to two rectal pinch biopsies were collected. What was sequenced was gut tissue. The receptors stem from a boy between 5 and 17 years old with moderate ulcerative colitis.

This clone has only a few counts. CDR3 residues: CAWSVLGQEAFF. The CDR3, as DNA: TGTGCCTGGAGTGTACTAGGACAGGAAGCTTTCTTT. The chain combines TRBV30 with TRBJ1-1; TRBD1 is a possible D gene (6 bases). Germline V CDR1 and CDR2: GTSNPN, SVGIG (reference sequence). Trimming removed 0 bases at V and 8 bases at J, with 10 bases between. The CDR3 extends over 12 amino acids.

This clone was counted a few times. The chain couples TRBV5-1 to TRBJ1-5; TRBD1 is a possible D gene (5 bases). Per germline, CDR1 SGHRS and CDR2 YFSETQ. V was shortened by 4 bases and J by 0 bases, with 8 bases between the two germline ends. The CDR3 sequence is 14 residues long. Here the CDR3 reads CASSTGDSNQPQHF. The CDR3 bases are TGCGCCAGCAGCACAGGAGATAGCAATCAGCCCCAGCATTTT.

This chain links TRBV7-2 with TRBJ2-7, with 12 nucleotides matching TRBD2. Germline-derived CDR1 and CDR2 are SGHTA and FQGNSA. J lost 5 bases, V lost 0 bases, and 2 bases had no gene match. This CDR3 spans 15 amino acids. The CDR3 DNA sequence: TGTGCCAGCAGCTTAGCCACTAGCGGGAGGCACGAGCAGTACTTC. Translated, it gives CASSLATSGRHEQYF.

The V gene is TRBV28, the J gene TRBJ1-2; a weak D match, TRBD1 (6 bases). CDR1 MDHEN and CDR2 SYDVKM come from the germline V gene. V was pared by 3 bases and J by 4 bases, with 9 bases between. This CDR3 has 13 amino acids. The CDR3 bases are TGTGCCAGCAGTTTGGGGGCAGGCTATGGCTACACCTTC. As protein: CASSLGAGYGYTF.

The CDR3 DNA is TGTGCCAGCAGCTTAGCGGGACAGGGCGGCAATGAGCAGTTCTTC. Encoded protein: CASSLAGQGGNEQFF. The rearrangement uses TRBV7-3 and TRBJ2-1; 9 bases are a match to TRBD1. CDR1 is SGHTA, CDR2 FQGTGA, per germline. J lost 6 bases, V lost 2 bases, and 5 bases had no gene match. This CDR3 has 15 amino acids.

This sequence joins TRBV18 and TRBJ1-2; the match to TRBD1 covers 8 bases. The junction had 5 bases not matched to a gene; V was cut back by 4 bases and J by 4 bases. Looked up from germline, CDR1 is KGHSH and CDR2 is LQKENI. The CDR3 is 14 amino acids. CDR3 sequence (DNA): TGTGCCAGCTCACAAGACAGGGGAATCTATGGCTACACCTTC. This sequence encodes CASSQDRGIYGYTF. Supplemented by reference TRBV18 and TRBJ1-2, the full variable domain reads NAGVMQNPRHLVRRRGQEARLRCSPMKGHSHVYWYRQLPEEGLKFMVYLQKENIIDESGMPKERFSAEFPKEGPSILRIQQVVRGDSAAYFCASSQDRGIYGYTFGSGTRLTVV.

About this clone: One end of the junction does not line up with germline, which may come from a read error. This chain's CDR3 is CASTEGTEHISSTDTQYF. In DNA form, the CDR3 reads TGTGCCAGCACCGAGGGGACCGAGCACATCTCTAGCACAGACACGCAGTATTTT. The rearrangement joins TRBV2 to TRBJ2-3, with D possibly being TRBD1 or TRBD2 (5 bases each). The length of the CDR3 is 18 residues. Germline V lookup: CDR1 SNHLY, CDR2 FYNNEI.

The chain employs TRBV7-2 and TRBJ2-2; D call uncertain. The CDR3 sequence is 15 residues long. Germline values: CDR1 SGHTA, CDR2 FQGNSA. Trimming took 5 bases from V and 0 from J, leaving 10 bases between them. The chain's CDR3 is CASSPRTTNTGELFF. As DNA, the CDR3 is TGTGCCAGCAGCCCGAGGACGACGAACACCGGGGAGCTGTTTTTT.

The V gene is TRBV23-1, the J gene TRBJ2-5, with a possible D match to TRBD1 (6 bases). TRBV23-1 counts as an open reading frame of uncertain function. CDR3 length equals 17 residues. The ends were cut back, 2 bases at V and 0 bases at J, with 16 bases in the middle. CDR3 sequence (DNA): TGCGCCAGCAGTCAACCGGACAGTCTGAGTCACCAAGAGACCCAGTACTTC. Its protein product is CASSQPDSLSHQETQYF.

This chain connects TRBV18 to TRBJ2-1; 9 bases match TRBD2. The CDR3 extends over 20 amino acids. V lost 3 bases and J lost 2; bases outside the gene matches: 17. Germline V gene lookup returns CDR1 KGHSH and CDR2 LQKENI. The CDR3 nucleotides are TGTGCCAGCTCACCGGGACTAGCCCCGAAGACAGGATTTACCTACAATGAGCAGTTCTTC. Its translation is CASSPGLAPKTGFTYNEQFF.

This clone showed up just a few times. J is TRBJ1-5 and V is TRBV2; D ambiguous. Between the trimmed V and J ends, which lost 6 bases and 11 bases, there was a span of 20 bases. CDR3 length: 14 amino acids. Germline CDR1 and CDR2: SNHLY and FYNNEI. In DNA form, the CDR3 reads TGTGCCAGCAGCCCGGACGGGCGAAGCGGGGCCCAGCATTTT. Translated, it gives CASSPDGRSGAQHF. The variable domain in full, with the rest retrieved from reference TRBV2 and TRBJ1-5, is EPEVTQTPSHQVTQMGQEVILRCVPISNHLYFYWYRQILGQKVEFLVSFYNNEISEKSEIFDDQFSVERPDGSNFTLKIRSTKLEDSAMYFCASSPDGRSGAQHFGDGTRLSIL.

The V and J genes are TRBV7-3 and TRBJ2-5; 7 positions agree with TRBD2. The CDR3 is made up of 12 amino acids. Germline V gene sequence: CDR1 SGHTA, CDR2 FQGTGA. V was pared by 5 bases and J by 7 bases, with 4 bases of the junction left unmatched. CDR3 residues: CASSVIAGTQYF. Written as DNA, the CDR3 is TGTGCCAGCAGCGTGATAGCGGGGACCCAGTACTTC.

The rearrangement uses TRBV11-2 and TRBJ2-1, with 12 bases that match TRBD2. Trimming cost V 1 base and J 9 bases; bases outside gene matches: 4. From germline, CDR1 is SGHAT and CDR2 FQNNGV. CDR3 length: 15 amino acids. CDR3 in amino acids: CASSLGLAGAGEQFF. The CDR3 region has the DNA TGTGCCAGCAGCTTAGGACTAGCGGGAGCCGGTGAGCAGTTCTTC.

The rearrangement joins TRBV4-1 to TRBJ2-7; 7 bases fit TRBD2. V shed 0 bases, J shed 2 bases, and the junction held 7 bases outside the gene matches. Germline assignment: CDR1 MGHRA and CDR2 YSYEKL. The CDR3 sequence is 16 residues long. CDR3 sequence (DNA): TGCGCCAGCAGCCAAGATGAGGGACTACCACCCTACGAGCAGTACTTC. As protein: CASSQDEGLPPYEQYF.

The chain is built from TRBV19 and TRBJ2-5; D possibly matches TRBD1 or TRBD2 (5 bases each). Trimming removed 5 bases from V and 2 bases from J, with 9 bases in between. This CDR3 is 13 amino acids long. Germline V lookup: CDR1 LNHDA, CDR2 SQIVND (reference sequence). DNA of the CDR3: TGTGCCAGTAGTCGGGGCGGACAAGAGACCCAGTACTTC. Translated, it gives CASSRGGQETQYF. Supplemented by reference TRBV19 and TRBJ2-5, the full variable domain reads DGGITQSPKYLFRKEGQNVTLSCEQNLNHDAMYWYRQDPGQGLRLIYYSQIVNDFQKGDIAEGYSVSREKKESFPLTVTSAQKNPTAFYLCASSRGGQETQYFGPGTRLLVL.

The V and J genes are TRBV18 and TRBJ1-1; D is possibly TRBD1 (6 bases). This CDR3 spans 15 amino acids. Per germline, CDR1 KGHSH and CDR2 LQKENI. V shed 6 bases and J shed 0 bases, with 14 bases lying between them. The CDR3 loop is CASSSPTGMNTEAFF. CDR3 DNA: TGTGCCAGCTCTTCCCCCACAGGGATGAACACTGAAGCTTTCTTT.

This chain links TRBV6-6 with TRBJ2-3, with TRBD2 as a possible D gene (5 bases). Germline lookup yields CDR1 MNHNY and CDR2 SVGAGI (reference sequence). The CDR3 has 14 amino acids. V dropped 6 bases and J dropped 1 base, with 11 bases sitting between them. This chain's CDR3 is CASRRESGTDTQYF. The DNA of the CDR3 is TGTGCCAGCAGACGGGAAAGTGGCACAGATACGCAGTATTTT.